The present T cell receptor beta chain was sequenced within a study of response to subunit inactivated influenza vaccine. Study-level results: Authors suggested few new T cells are recruited by each seasonal influenza vaccination.

This clonotype was detected many times. The antigen remains undetermined. Between the trimmed V and J ends, which lost 5 bases and 4 bases, there was a span of 15 bases. The CDR3 is 14 residues long. Germline lookup yields CDR1 SQVTM and CDR2 ANQGSEA. TCRdb reanalysed the RT-PCR reads using MiXCR and keeps one entry per CDR3 protein. The sample has more than 700,000 distinct CDR3 sequences, 21% seen once. The chain recombines TRBV29-1 with TRBJ2-1; maybe TRBD1 (5 bases). The starting material was PBMCs from blood, obtained less than 6 days after vaccination. The receptor comes from a man aged 45 to 65 who received an inactivated influenza vaccine. The CDR3 bases are TGCAGCGTTTGGGTGACAGCTAATTACAATGAGCAGTTCTTC. It encodes CSVWVTANYNEQFF.